This T cell receptor beta chain was identified during a study of T-cell memory formation after mild COVID-19. Turning to the study itself: TCR clusters largely stayed donor specific.

TCRalpha and TCRbeta libraries used 5'RACE with constant-segment primers and UMIs. TCRdb re-analysed the 5' RACE reads in MiXCR, keeping a single row per CDR3 protein. The repertoire holds 130,000 to 150,000 distinct CDR3 sequences, with roughly a fifth as singletons. V lost 4 bases and J lost 4, with 17 bases in between. CDR1 SEHNR and CDR2 FQNEAQ come from the germline V gene (reference sequence). The CDR3 is made up of 16 amino acids. This clonotype was detected only a few times. The TCR sequence derives from an adult woman who had mild COVID-19 (a few samples of this study predate the infection). Cell type and time point are not known. This sequence joins TRBV7-9 and TRBJ1-3; D perhaps matches TRBD1 (6 bases). What was sequenced was PBMCs or a T cell subset sorted from them (not recorded which). The CDR3 DNA is TGTGCCAGCAGCTCTCTCGGCCGGGGGCTAGGAAACACCATATATTTT. It encodes CASSSLGRGLGNTIYF.